This T cell receptor beta chain was captured by sequencing in a study of T cell clonotyping in hematopoietic cell transplantation. Some clones are missing from TCRdb's copy, which holds only in-frame ones; the method was immunoSEQ multiplex PCR. The sample carries 11,000 to 15,000 clones, around 94% recorded once. Germline CDR1 is SGDLS and CDR2 is YYNGEE. The CDR3 runs 15 residues. V lost 3 bases, J lost 3 bases, and 7 bases stayed unmatched. The sequences come from PBMCs, collected 30 days after allogeneic stem cell transplant. The receptor was isolated from a male patient between 55 and 70 years old who had an allogeneic stem cell transplant from an unrelated donor, so the T cells may come from the graft donor. Some clones in this sample may be carry-over from other donors' samples. The rearrangement links TRBV9 to TRBJ2-7; 9 positions match TRBD2. DNA for the CDR3: TGTGCCAGCAGCGCCGCGGGGGGGACAAGCTACGAGCAGTACTTC. Protein product: CASSAAGGTSYEQYF.